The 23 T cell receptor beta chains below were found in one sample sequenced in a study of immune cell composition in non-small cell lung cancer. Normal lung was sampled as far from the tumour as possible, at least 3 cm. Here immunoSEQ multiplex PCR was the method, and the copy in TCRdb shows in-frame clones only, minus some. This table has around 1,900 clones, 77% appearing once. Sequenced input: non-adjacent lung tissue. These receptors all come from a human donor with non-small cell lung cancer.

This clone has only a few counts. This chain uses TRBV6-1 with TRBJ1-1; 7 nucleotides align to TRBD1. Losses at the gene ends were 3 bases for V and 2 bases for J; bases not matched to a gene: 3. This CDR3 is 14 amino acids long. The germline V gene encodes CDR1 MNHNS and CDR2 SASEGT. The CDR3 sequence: CASSDRQGNTEAFF. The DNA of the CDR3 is TGTGCCAGCAGTGATCGACAGGGTAACACTGAAGCTTTCTTT.

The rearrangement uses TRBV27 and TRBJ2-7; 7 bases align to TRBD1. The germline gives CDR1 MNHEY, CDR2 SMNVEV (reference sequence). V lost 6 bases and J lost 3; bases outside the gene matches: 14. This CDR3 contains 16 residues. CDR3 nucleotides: TGTGCCAGCAGATCCGGACAGGCAGGACACCTCTACGAGCAGTACTTC. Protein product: CASRSGQAGHLYEQYF.

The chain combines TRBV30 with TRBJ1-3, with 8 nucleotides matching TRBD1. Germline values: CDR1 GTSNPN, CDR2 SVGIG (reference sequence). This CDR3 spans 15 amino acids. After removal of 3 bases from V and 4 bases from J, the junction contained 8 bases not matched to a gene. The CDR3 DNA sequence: TGTGCCTGGAGCGTTGACAGGGGACCGGGAAACACCATATATTTT. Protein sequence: CAWSVDRGPGNTIYF.

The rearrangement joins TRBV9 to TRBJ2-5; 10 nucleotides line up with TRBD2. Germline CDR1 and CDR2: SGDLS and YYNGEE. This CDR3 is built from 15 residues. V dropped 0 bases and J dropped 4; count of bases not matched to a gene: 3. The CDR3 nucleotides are TGTGCCAGCAGCGTAGCTAGCGGGAGCAGAGAGACCCAGTACTTC. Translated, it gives CASSVASGSRETQYF. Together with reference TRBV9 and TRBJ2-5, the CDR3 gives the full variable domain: DSGVTQTPKHLITATGQRVTLRCSPRSGDLSVYWYQQSLDQGLQFLIQYYNGEERAKGNILERFSAQQFPDLHSELNLSSLELGDSALYFCASSVASGSRETQYFGPGTRLLVL.

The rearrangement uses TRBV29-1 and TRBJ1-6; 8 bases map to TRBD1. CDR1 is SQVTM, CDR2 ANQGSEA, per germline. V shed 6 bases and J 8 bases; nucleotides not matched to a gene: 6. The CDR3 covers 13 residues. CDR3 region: CSVAQGADSPLHF. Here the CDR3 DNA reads TGCAGCGTGGCGCAGGGGGCAGATTCACCCCTCCACTTT.

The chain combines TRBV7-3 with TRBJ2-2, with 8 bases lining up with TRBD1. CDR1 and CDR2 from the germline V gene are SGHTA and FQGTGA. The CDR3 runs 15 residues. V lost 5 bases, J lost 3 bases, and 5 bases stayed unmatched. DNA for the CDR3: TGTGCCAGCAGCAAGGGACAGGCGTACACCGGGGAGCTGTTTTTT. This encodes CASSKGQAYTGELFF. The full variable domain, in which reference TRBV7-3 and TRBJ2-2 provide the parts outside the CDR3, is GAGVSQTPSNKVTEKGKYVELRCDPISGHTALYWYRQSLGQGPEFLIYFQGTGAADDSGLPNDRFFAVRPEGSVSTLKIQRTERGDSAVYLCASSKGQAYTGELFFGEGSRLTVL.

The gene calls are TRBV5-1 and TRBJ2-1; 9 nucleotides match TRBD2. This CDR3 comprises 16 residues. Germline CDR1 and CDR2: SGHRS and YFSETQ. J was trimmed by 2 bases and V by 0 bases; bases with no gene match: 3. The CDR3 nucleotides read TGCGCCAGCAGCTTGGTGGCGGGAGGGGCCTACAATGAGCAGTTCTTC. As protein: CASSLVAGGAYNEQFF.

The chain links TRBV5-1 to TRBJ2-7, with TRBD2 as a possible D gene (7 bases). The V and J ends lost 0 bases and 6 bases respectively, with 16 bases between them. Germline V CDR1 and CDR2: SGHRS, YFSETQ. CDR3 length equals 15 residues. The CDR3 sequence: CASSLDPGGRIEQYF. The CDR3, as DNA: TGCGCCAGCAGCTTGGATCCGGGGGGCCGGATCGAGCAGTACTTC.

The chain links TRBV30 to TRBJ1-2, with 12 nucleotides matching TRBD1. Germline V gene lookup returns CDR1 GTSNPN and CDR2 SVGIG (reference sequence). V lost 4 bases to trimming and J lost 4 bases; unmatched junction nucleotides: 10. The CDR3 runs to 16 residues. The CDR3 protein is CAWTRGGTGGGYGYTF. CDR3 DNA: TGTGCCTGGACCAGAGGAGGGACAGGGGGCGGCTATGGCTACACCTTC.

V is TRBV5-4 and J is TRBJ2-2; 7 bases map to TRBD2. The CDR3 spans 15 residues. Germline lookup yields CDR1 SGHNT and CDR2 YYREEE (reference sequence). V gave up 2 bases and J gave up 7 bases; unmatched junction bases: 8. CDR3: CASSFREGLIGELFF. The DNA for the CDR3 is TGTGCCAGCAGCTTTAGGGAGGGCCTGATCGGGGAGCTGTTTTTT.

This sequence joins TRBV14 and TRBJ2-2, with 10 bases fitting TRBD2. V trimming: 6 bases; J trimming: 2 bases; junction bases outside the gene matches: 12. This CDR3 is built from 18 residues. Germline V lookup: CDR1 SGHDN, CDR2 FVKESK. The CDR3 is CASSLYLGLADNTGELFF. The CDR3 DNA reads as TGTGCCAGCAGTCTTTACCTAGGACTAGCGGATAACACCGGGGAGCTGTTTTTT.

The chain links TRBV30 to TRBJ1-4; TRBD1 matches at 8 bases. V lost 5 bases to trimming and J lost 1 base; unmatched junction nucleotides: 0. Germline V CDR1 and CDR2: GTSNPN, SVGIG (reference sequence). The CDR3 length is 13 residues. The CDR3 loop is CAWGTGTNEKLFF. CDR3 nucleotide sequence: TGTGCCTGGGGGACAGGAACTAATGAAAAACTGTTTTTT.

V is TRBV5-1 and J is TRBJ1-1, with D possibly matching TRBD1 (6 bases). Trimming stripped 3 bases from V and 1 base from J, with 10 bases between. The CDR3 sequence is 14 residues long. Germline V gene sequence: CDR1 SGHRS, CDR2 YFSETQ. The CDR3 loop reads CASSSRTANTEAFF. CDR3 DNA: TGCGCCAGCAGCTCCCGGACAGCGAACACTGAAGCTTTCTTT.

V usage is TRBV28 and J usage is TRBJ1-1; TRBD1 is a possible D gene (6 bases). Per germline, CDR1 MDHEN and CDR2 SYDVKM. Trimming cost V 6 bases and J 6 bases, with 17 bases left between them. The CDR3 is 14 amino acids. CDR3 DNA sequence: TGTGCCAGCAGCCCCCCGGACAGAATGGCTGAAGCTTTCTTT. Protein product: CASSPPDRMAEAFF.

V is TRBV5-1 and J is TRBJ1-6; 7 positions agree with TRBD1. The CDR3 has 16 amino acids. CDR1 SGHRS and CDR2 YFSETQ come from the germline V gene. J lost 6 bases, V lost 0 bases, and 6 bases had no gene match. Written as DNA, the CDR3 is TGCGCCAGCAGCTTGGGGGCGACAGGGATTAATTCACCCCTCCACTTT. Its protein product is CASSLGATGINSPLHF. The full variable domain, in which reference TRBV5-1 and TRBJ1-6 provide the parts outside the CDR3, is KAGVTQTPRYLIKTRGQQVTLSCSPISGHRSVSWYQQTPGQGLQFLFEYFSETQRNKGNFPGRFSGRQFSNSRSEMNVSTLELGDSALYLCASSLGATGINSPLHFGNGTRLTVT.

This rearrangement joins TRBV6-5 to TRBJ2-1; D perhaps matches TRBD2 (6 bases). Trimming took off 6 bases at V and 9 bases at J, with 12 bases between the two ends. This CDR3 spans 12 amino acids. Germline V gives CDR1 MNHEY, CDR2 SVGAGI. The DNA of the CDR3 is TGTGCCAGCAGCCTCCTCGGGGGTGAGCAGTTCTTC. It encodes CASSLLGGEQFF.

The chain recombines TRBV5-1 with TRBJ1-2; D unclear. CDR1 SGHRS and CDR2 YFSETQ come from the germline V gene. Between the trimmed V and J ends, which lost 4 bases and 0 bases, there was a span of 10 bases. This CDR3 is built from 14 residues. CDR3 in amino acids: CASSPGSANYGYTF. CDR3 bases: TGCGCCAGCAGCCCCGGGTCGGCTAACTATGGCTACACCTTC. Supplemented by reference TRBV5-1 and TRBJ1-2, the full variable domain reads KAGVTQTPRYLIKTRGQQVTLSCSPISGHRSVSWYQQTPGQGLQFLFEYFSETQRNKGNFPGRFSGRQFSNSRSEMNVSTLELGDSALYLCASSPGSANYGYTFGSGTRLTVV.

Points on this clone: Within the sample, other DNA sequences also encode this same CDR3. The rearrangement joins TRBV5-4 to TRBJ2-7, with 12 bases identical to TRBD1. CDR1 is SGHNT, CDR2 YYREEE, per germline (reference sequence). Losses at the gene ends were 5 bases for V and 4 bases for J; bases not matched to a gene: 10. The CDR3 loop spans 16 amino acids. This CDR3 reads CASSGTGGGLGYEQYF. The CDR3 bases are TGTGCCAGCAGTGGGACAGGGGGCGGGCTGGGGTACGAGCAGTACTTC.

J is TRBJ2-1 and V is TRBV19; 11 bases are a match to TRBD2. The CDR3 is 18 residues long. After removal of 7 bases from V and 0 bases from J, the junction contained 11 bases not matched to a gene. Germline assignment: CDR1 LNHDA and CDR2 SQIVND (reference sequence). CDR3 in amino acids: CASTPRTSGRSSYNEQFF. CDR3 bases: TGTGCCAGTACCCCCCGGACTAGCGGGCGAAGCTCCTACAATGAGCAGTTCTTC.

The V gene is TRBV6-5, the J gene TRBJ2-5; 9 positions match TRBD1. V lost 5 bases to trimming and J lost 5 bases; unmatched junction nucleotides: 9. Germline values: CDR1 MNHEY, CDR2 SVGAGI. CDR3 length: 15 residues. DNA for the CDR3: TGTGCCAGCAGTGTATCCGGGACAGGGAGGGAGACCCAGTACTTC. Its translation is CASSVSGTGRETQYF.

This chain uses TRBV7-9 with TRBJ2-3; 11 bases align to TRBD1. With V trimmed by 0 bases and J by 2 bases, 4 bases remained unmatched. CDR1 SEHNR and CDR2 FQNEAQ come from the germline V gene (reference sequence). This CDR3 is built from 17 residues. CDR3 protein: CASSLADRGLDTDTQYF. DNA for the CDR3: TGTGCCAGCAGCTTAGCGGACAGGGGGCTTGACACAGATACGCAGTATTTT.

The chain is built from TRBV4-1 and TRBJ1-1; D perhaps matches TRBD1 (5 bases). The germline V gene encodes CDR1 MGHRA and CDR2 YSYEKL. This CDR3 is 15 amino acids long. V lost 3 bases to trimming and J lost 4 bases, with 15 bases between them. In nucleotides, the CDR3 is TGCGCCAGCAGCCAGACACAGGATTATGGCACTGAAGCTTTCTTT. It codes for CASSQTQDYGTEAFF.

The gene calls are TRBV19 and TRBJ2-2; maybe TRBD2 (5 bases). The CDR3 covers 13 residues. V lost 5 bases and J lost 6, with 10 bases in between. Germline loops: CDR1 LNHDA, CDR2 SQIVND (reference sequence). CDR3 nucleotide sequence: TGTGCCAGTAGTGCCCTCGGGGCCGGGGAGCTGTTTTTT. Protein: CASSALGAGELFF.